This entry is about one T cell receptor beta chain. Its antigen remains unknown. Germline V gene data show CDR1 as SGHRS and CDR2 as YFSETQ. The CDR3 is 18 residues long. With 4 bases clipped from V and 4 bases from J, the junction kept 19 bases outside the gene matches. The data belong to a study of T cell responses to AZD1222 COVID-19 vaccine. Study-wide results and limits: Without day 14 samples, only post-peak T cell repertoires were studied.

Libraries were prepared by immunoSEQ multiplex PCR; TCRdb keeps only in-frame clonotypes and omits some of them. The profile shows about 60,000 clones, about 74% of them singletons. Both about-4-week and about-12-week second-dose recipients were combined. The V and J genes are TRBV5-1 and TRBJ2-7, with 8 bases that match TRBD2. The starting material was peripheral blood, obtained 28 days after the second AZD1222 dose. The TCR comes from an adult who received the AZD1222 COVID-19 vaccine. In DNA form, the CDR3 reads TGCGCCAGCAGCCCCTATCCCCCGGCGGGGGGATCCACTTACGAGCAGTACTTC. As protein: CASSPYPPAGGSTYEQYF.